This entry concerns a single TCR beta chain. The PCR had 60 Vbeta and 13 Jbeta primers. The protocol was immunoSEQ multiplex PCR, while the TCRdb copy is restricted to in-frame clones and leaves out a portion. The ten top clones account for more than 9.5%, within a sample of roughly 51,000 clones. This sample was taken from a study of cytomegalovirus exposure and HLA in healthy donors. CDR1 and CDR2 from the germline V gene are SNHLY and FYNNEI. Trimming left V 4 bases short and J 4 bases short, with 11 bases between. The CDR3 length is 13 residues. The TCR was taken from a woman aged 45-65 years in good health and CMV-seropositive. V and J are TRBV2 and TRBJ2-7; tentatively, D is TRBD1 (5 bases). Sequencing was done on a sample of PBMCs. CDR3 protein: CASSAQVSYEQYF. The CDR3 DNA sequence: TGTGCCAGCAGTGCACAGGTTTCGTACGAGCAGTACTTC. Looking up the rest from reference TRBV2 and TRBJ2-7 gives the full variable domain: EPEVTQTPSHQVTQMGQEVILRCVPISNHLYFYWYRQILGQKVEFLVSFYNNEISEKSEIFDDQFSVERPDGSNFTLKIRSTKLEDSAMYFCASSAQVSYEQYFGPGTRLTVT.